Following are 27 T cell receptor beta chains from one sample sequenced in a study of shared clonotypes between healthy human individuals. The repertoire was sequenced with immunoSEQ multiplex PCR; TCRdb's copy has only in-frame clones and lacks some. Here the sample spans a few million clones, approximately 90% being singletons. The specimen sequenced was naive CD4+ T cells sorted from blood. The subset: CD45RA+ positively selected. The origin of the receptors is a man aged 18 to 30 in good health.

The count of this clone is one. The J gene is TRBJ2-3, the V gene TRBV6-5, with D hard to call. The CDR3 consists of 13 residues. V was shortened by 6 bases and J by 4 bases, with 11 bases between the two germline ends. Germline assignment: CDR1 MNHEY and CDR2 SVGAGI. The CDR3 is CASSRQMADTQYF. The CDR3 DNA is TGTGCCAGCAGCCGTCAAATGGCAGATACGCAGTATTTT.

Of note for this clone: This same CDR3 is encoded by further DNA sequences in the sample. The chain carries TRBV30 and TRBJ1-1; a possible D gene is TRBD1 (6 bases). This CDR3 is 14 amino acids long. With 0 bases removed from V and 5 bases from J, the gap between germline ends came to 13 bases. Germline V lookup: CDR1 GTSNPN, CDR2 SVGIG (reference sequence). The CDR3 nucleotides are TGTGCCTGGAGTGTACAGGGCAGAGGGACTGAAGCTTTCTTT. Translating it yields CAWSVQGRGTEAFF.

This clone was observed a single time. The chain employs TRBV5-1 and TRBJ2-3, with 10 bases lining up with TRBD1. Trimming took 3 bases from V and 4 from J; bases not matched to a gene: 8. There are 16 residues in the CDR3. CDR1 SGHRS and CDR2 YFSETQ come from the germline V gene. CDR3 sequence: CASSYRGTGEADTQYF. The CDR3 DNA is TGCGCCAGCAGCTACCGCGGGACAGGGGAGGCAGATACGCAGTATTTT.

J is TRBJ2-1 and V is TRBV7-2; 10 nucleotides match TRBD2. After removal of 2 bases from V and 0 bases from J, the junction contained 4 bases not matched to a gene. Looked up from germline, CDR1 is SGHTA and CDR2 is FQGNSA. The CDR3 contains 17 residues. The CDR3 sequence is CASSLSAGGTSYNEQFF. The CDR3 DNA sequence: TGTGCCAGCAGCTTATCAGCGGGAGGGACCTCCTACAATGAGCAGTTCTTC. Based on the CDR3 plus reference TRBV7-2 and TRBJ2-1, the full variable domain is GAGVSQSPSNKVTEKGKDVELRCDPISGHTALYWYRQSLGQGLEFLIYFQGNSAPDKSGLPSDRFSAERTGGSVSTLTIQRTQQEDSAVYLCASSLSAGGTSYNEQFFGPGTRLTVL.

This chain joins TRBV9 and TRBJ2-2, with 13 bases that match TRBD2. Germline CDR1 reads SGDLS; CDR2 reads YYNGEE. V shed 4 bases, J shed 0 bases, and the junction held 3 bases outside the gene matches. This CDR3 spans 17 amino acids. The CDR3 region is CASSPLAGGPNTGELFF. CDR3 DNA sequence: TGTGCCAGCAGCCCACTAGCGGGGGGGCCGAACACCGGGGAGCTGTTTTTT.

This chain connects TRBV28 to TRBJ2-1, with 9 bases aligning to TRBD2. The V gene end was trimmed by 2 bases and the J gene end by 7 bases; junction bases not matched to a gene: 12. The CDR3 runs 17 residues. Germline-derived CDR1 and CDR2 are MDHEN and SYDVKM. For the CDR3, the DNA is TGTGCCAGCAGTTTAACCCAAAGTAGCGGGGGCCTGAATGAGCAGTTCTTC. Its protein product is CASSLTQSSGGLNEQFF.

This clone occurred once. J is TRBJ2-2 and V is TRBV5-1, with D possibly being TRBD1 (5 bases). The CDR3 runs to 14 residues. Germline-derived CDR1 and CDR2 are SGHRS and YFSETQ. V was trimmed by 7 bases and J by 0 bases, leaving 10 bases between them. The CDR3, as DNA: TGCGCCAGCGTAGGGGCATCGAACACCGGGGAGCTGTTTTTT. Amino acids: CASVGASNTGELFF.

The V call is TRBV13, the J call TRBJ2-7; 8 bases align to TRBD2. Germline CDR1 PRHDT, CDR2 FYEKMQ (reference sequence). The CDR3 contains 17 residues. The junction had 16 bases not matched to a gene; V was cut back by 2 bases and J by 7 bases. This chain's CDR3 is CASSLNPRRSERGEQYF. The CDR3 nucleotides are TGTGCCAGCAGCTTAAACCCCCGTAGGAGCGAGCGGGGGGAGCAGTACTTC. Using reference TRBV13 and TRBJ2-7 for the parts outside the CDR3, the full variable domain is AAGVIQSPRHLIKEKRETATLKCYPIPRHDTVYWYQQGPGQDPQFLISFYEKMQSDKGSIPDRFSAQQFSDYHSELNMSSLELGDSALYFCASSLNPRRSERGEQYFGPGTRLTVT.

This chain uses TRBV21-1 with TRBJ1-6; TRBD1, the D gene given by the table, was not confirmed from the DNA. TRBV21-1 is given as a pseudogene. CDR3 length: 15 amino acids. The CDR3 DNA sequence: TGTGCCAGCAGCTTTCAGGGACAGTCCCATTCACCCCTCCACTTT. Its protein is CASSFQGQSHSPLHF.

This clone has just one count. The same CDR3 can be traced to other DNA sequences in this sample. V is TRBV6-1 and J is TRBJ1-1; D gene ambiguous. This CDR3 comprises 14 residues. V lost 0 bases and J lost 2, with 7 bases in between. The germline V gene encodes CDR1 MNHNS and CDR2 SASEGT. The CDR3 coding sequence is TGTGCCAGCAGTGAAGCCGGAGTAAACACTGAAGCTTTCTTT. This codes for CASSEAGVNTEAFF.

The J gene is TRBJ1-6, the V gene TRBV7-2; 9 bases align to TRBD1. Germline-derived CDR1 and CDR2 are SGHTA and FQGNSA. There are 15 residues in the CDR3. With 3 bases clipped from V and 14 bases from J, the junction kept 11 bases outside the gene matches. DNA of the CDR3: TGTGCCAGCAGCTTTTGGGACAGGGTCTTTCTTGCCCTCCACTTT. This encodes CASSFWDRVFLALHF. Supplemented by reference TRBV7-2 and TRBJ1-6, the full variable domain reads GAGVSQSPSNKVTEKGKDVELRCDPISGHTALYWYRQSLGQGLEFLIYFQGNSAPDKSGLPSDRFSAERTGGSVSTLTIQRTQQEDSAVYLCASSFWDRVFLALHFGNGTRLTVT.

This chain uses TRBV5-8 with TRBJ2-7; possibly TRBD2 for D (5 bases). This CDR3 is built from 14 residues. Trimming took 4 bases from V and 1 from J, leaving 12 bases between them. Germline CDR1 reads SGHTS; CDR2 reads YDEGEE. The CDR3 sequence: CASSPLGVSYEQYF. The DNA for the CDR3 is TGTGCCAGCAGCCCGCTGGGAGTTTCCTACGAGCAGTACTTC.

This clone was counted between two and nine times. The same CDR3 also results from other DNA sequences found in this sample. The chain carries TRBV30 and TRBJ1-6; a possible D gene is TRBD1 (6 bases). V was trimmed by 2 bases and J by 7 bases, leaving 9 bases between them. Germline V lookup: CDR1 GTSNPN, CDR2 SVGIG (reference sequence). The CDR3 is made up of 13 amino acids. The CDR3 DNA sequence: TGTGCCTGGAGTCTGGACAGCAATTCACCCCTCCACTTT. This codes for CAWSLDSNSPLHF.

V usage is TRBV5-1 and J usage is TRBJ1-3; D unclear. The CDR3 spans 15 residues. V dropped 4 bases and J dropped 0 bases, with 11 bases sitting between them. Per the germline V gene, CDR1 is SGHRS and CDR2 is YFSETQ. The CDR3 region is CASSPTALSGNTIYF. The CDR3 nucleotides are TGCGCCAGCAGCCCCACGGCTCTCTCTGGAAACACCATATATTTT.

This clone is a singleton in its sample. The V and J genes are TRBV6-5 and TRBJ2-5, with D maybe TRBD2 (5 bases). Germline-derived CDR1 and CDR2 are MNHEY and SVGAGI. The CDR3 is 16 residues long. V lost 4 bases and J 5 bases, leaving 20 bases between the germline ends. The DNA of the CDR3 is TGTGCCAGCAGTTCCCACGGGGTGCCTCGCGGGGAGACCCAGTACTTC. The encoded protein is CASSSHGVPRGETQYF.

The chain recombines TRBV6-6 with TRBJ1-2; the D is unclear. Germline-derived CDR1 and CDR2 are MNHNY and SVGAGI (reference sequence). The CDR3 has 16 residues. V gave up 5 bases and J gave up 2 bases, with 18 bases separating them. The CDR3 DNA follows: TGTGCCAGCAGTCGCGGAGGCGCGGGGAAGAACTATGGCTACACCTTC. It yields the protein CASSRGGAGKNYGYTF.

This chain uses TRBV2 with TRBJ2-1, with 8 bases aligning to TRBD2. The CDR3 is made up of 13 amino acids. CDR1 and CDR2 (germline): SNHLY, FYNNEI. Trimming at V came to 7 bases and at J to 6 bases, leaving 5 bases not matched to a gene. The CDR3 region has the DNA TGTGCCAGCATTCCCCGGGAGGGCAATGAGCAGTTCTTC. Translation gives CASIPREGNEQFF.

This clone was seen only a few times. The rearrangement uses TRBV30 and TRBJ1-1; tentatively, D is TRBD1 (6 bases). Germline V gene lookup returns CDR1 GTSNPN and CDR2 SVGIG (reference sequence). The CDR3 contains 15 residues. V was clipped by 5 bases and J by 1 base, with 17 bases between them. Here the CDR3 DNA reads TGTGCCTGGGCTCTCGCCGGGACACAGAACACTGAAGCTTTCTTT. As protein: CAWALAGTQNTEAFF.

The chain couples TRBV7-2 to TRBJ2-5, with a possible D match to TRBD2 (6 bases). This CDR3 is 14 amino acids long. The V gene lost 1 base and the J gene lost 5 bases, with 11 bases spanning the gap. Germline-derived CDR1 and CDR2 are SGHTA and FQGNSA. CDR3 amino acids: CASSLGPGRETQYF. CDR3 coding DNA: TGTGCCAGCAGCTTAGGTCCAGGGAGGGAGACCCAGTACTTC. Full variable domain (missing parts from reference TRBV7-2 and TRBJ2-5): GAGVSQSPSNKVTEKGKDVELRCDPISGHTALYWYRQSLGQGLEFLIYFQGNSAPDKSGLPSDRFSAERTGGSVSTLTIQRTQQEDSAVYLCASSLGPGRETQYFGPGTRLLVL.

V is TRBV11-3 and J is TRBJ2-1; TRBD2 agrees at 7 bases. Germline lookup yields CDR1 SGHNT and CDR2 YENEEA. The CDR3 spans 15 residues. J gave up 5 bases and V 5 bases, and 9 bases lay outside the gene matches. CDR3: CASSAPGRAHNEQFF. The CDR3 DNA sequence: TGTGCCAGCAGCGCCCCGGGGAGGGCCCACAATGAGCAGTTCTTC.

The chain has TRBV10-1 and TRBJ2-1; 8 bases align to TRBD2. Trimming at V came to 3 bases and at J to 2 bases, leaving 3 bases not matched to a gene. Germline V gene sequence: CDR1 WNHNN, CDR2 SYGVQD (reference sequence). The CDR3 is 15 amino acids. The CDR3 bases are TGCGCCAGCAGTGACGCGGGGGGCACCTACAATGAGCAGTTCTTC. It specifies CASSDAGGTYNEQFF.

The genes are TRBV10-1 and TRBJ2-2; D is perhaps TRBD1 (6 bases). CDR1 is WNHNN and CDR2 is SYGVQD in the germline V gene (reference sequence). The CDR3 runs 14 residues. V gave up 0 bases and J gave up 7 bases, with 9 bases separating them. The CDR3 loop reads CASSESRGSGELFF. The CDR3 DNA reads TGCGCCAGCAGTGAGTCTAGGGGGAGCGGGGAGCTGTTTTTT.

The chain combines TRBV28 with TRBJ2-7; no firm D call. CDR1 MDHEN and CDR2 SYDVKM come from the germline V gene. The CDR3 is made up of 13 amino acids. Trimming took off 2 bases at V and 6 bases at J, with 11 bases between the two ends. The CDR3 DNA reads TGTGCCAGCAGTTTACTCTCCAGGTCCGAGCAGTACTTC. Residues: CASSLLSRSEQYF.

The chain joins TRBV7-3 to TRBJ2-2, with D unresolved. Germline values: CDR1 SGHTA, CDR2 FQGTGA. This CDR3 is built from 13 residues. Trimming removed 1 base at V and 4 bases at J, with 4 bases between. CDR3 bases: TGTGCCAGCAGCTTAAAGACCACCGGGGAGCTGTTTTTT. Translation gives CASSLKTTGELFF.

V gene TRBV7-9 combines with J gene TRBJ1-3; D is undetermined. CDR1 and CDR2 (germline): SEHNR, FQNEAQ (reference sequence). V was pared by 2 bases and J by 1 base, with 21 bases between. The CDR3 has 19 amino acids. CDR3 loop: CASSLRRNATTTSGNTIYF. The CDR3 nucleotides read TGTGCCAGCAGCTTACGGAGGAATGCTACGACCACTTCTGGAAACACCATATATTTT.

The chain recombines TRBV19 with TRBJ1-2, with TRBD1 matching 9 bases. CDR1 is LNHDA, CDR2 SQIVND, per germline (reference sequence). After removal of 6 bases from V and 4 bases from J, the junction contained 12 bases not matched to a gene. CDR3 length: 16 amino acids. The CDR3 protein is CASRKQGALPAYGYTF. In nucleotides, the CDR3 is TGTGCCAGTAGGAAACAGGGGGCGCTTCCAGCCTATGGCTACACCTTC.

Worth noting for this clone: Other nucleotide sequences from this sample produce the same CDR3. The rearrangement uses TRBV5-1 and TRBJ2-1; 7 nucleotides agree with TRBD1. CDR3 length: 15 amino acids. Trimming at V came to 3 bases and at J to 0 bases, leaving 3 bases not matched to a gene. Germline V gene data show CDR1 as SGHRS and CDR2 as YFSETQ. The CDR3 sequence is CASSSGQTSYNEQFF. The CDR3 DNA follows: TGCGCCAGCAGCTCGGGACAGACCTCCTACAATGAGCAGTTCTTC.